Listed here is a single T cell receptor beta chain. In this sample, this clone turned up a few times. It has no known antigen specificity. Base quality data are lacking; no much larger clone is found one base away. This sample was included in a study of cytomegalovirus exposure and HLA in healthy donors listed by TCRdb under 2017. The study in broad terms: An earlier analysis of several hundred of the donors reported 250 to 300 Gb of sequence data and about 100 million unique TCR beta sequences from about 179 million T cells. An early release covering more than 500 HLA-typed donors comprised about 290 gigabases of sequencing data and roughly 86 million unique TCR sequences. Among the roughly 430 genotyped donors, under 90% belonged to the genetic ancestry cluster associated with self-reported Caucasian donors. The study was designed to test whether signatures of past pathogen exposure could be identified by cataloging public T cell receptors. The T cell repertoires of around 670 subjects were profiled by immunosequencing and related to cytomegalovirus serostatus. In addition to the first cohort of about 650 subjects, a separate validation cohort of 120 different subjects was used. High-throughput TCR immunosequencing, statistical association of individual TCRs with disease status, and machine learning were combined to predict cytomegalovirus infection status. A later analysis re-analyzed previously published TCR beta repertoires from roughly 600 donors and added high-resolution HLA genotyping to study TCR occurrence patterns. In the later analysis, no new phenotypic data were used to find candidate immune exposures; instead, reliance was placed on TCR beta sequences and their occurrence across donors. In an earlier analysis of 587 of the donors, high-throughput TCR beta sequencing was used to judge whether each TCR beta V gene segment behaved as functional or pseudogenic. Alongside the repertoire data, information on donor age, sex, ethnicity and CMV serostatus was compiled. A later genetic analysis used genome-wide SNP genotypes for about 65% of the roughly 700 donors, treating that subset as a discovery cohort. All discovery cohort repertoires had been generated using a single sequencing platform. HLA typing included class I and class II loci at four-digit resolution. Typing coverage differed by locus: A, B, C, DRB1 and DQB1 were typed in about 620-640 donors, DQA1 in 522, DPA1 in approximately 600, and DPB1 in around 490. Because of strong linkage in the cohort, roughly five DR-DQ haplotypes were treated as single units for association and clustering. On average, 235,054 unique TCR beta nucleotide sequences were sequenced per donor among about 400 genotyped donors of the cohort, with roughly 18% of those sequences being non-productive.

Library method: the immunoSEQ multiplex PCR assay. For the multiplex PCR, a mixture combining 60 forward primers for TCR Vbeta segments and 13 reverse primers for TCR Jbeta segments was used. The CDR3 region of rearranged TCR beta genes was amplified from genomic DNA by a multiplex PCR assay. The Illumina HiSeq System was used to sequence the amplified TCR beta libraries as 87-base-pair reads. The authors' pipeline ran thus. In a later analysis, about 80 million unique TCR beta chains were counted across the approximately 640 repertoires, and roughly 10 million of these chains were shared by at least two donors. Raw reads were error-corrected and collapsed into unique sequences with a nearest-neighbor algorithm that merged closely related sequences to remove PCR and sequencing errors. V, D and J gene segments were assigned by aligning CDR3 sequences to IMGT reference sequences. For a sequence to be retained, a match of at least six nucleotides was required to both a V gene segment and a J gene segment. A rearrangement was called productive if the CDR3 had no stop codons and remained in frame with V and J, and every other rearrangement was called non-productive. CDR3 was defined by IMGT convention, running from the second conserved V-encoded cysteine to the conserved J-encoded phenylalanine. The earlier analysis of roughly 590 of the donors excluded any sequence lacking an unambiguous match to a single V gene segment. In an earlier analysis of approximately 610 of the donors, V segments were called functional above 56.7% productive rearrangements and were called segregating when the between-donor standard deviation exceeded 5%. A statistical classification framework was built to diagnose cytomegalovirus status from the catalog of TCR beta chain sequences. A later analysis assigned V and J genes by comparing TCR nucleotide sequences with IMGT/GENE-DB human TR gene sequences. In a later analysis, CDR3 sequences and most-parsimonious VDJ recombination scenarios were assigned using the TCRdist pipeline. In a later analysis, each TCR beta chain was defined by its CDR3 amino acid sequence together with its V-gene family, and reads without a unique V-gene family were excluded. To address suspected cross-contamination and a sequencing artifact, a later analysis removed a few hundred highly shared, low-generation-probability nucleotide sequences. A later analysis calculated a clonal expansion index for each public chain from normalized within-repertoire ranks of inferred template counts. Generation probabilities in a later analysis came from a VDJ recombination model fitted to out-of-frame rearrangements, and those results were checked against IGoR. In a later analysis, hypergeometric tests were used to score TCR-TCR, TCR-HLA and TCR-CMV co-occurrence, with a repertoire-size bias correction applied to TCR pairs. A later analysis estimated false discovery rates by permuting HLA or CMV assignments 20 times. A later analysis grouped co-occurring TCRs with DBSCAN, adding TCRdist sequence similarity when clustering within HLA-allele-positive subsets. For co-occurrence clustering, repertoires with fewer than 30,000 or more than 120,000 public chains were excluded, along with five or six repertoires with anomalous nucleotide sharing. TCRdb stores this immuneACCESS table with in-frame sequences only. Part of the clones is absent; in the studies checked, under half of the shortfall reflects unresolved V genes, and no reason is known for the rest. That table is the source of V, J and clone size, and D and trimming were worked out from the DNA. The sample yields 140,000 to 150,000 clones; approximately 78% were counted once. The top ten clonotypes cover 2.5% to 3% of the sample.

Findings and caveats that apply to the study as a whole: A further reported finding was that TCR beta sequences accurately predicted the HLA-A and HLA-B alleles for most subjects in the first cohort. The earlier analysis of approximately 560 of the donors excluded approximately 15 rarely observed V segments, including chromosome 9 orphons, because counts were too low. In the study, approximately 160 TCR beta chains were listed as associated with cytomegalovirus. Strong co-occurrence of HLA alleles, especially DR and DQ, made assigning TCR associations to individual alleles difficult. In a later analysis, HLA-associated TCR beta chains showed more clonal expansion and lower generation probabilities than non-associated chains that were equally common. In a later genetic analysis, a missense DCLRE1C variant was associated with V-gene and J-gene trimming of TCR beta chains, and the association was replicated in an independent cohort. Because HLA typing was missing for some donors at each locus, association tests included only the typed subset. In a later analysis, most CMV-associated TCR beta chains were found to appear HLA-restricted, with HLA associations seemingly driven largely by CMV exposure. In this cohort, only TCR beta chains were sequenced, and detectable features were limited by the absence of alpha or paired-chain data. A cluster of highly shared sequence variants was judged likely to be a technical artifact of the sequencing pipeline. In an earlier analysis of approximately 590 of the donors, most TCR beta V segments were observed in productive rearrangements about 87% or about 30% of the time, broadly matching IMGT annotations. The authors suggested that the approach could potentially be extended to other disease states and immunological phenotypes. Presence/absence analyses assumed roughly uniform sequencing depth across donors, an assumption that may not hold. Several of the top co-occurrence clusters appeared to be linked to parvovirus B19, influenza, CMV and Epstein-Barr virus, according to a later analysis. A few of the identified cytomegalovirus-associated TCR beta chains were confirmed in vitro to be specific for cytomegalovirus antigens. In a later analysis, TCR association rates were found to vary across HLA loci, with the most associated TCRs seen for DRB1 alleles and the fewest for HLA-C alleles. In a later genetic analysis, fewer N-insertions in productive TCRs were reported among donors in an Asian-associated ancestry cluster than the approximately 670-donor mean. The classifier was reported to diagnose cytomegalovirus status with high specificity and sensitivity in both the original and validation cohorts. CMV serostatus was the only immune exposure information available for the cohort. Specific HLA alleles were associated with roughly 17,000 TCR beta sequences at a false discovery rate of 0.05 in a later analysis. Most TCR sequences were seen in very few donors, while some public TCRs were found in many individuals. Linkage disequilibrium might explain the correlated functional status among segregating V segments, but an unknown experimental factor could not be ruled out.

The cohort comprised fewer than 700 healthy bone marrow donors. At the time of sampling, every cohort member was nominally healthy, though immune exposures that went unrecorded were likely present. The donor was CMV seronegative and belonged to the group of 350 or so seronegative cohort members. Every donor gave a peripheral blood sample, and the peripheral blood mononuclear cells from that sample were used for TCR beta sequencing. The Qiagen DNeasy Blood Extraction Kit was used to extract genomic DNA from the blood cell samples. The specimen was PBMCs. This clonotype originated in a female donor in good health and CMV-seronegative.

The CDR3 sequence is CAISEQGNSNQPQHF. The sequenced DNA is TGTGCCATCAGTGAGCAGGGAAATAGCAATCAGCCCCAGCATTTT. The chain employs TRBV10-3 and TRBJ1-5; tentative D gene TRBD1, with 5 bases matching. From the germline V gene, CDR1 is ENHRY and CDR2 is SYGVKD. The CDR3 holds 15 amino acids from the cysteine to the phenylalanine. The only DNA kept is the CDR3, 45 bases in frame from the first base. Trimming takes 2 bases from V and 0 bases from J, and the germline ends sit 8 bases apart.